A single sample is the source of the 32 T cell receptor beta chains below, sequenced in a study of CD4 T cells in relation to SARS-CoV-2 and coronaviruses. Generated by immunoSEQ multiplex PCR, the TCRdb table keeps only in-frame clones and is missing some. The sample consists of some 35,000 clones, roughly 90% of them appearing once. Sequencing was performed on memory CD4+ T cells from PBMCs. These TCRs come from an adult with COVID-19.

The chain combines TRBV5-1 with TRBJ2-1; no clear D gene. Per the germline V gene, CDR1 is SGHRS and CDR2 is YFSETQ. V lost 2 bases and J lost 0, with 9 bases in between. This CDR3 has 15 residues. CDR3 sequence (DNA): TGCGCCAGCAGCTTTCTAAGTAACTCCTACAATGAGCAGTTCTTC. This encodes CASSFLSNSYNEQFF.

Only one count was recorded for this clone. The chain recombines TRBV19 with TRBJ2-4; perhaps TRBD1 as D (5 bases). The CDR3 loop spans 14 amino acids. CDR1 and CDR2 from the germline V gene are LNHDA and SQIVND (reference sequence). V dropped 6 bases and J dropped 1 base, with 10 bases sitting between them. The CDR3 sequence is CASRLSGAKNIQYF. CDR3 bases: TGTGCCAGTAGGCTCTCAGGGGCCAAAAACATTCAGTACTTC.

The chain recombines TRBV29-1 with TRBJ2-2; D gene uncertain. Trimming took off 6 bases at V and 4 bases at J, with 9 bases between the two ends. The length of the CDR3 is 12 residues. Germline CDR1 SQVTM, CDR2 ANQGSEA. As DNA, the CDR3 is TGCAGCGTGATGAGTGGCACCGGGGAGCTGTTTTTT. Translated, it gives CSVMSGTGELFF.

The DNA of the CDR3 is TGTGCCAGCAGCTTGCTTTTTCGTGAGAACACTGAAGCTTTCTTT. Translation: CASSLLFRENTEAFF. The chain recombines TRBV5-7 with TRBJ1-1; D is unresolved. TRBV5-7 has ORF status, its function being uncertain. The CDR3 is made up of 15 amino acids. Trimming stripped 1 base from V and 1 base from J, with 11 bases between.

V and J are TRBV15 and TRBJ1-2; 9 bases map to TRBD1. Germline assignment: CDR1 LNHNV and CDR2 YYDKDF (reference sequence). V was clipped by 0 bases and J by 6 bases; unmatched bases: 8. There are 16 residues in the CDR3. This CDR3 reads CATSRDFLDRGHGYTF. CDR3 sequence (DNA): TGTGCCACCAGCAGAGATTTTTTGGACAGGGGACATGGCTACACCTTC.

V and J are TRBV7-9 and TRBJ2-7, with 7 bases that match TRBD1. The V and J ends lost 4 bases and 0 bases, in that order; junction bases with no gene match: 0. Germline V lookup: CDR1 SEHNR, CDR2 FQNEAQ (reference sequence). The CDR3 consists of 13 residues. The CDR3 region is CASSWDSSYEQYF. In DNA form, the CDR3 reads TGTGCCAGCAGCTGGGACAGCTCCTACGAGCAGTACTTC.

The chain uses TRBV12-3 or TRBV12-4 and TRBJ2-7, with D unresolved. The V and J ends lost 6 bases and 0 bases respectively, with 9 bases between them. This CDR3 spans 13 amino acids. The CDR3 here is CASSRPGSYEQYF. CDR3 nucleotide sequence: TGTGCCAGCAGCCGCCCCGGCTCCTACGAGCAGTACTTC.

The chain links TRBV7-6 to TRBJ2-2, with D possibly matching TRBD1 (6 bases). The germline V gene has CDR1 SGHVS and CDR2 FNYEAQ. The length of the CDR3 is 15 residues. Trimming took 1 base from V and 7 from J, leaving 13 bases between them. The CDR3 DNA sequence: TGTGCCAGCAGCTTAGATCAGGGGCGCGGCGGGGAGCTGTTTTTT. This translates into CASSLDQGRGGELFF.

This sequence joins TRBV19 and TRBJ1-5; D gene ambiguous. The V and J ends lost 5 bases and 2 bases respectively, with 13 bases between them. This CDR3 region has 15 residues. Per the germline V gene, CDR1 is LNHDA and CDR2 is SQIVND (reference sequence). CDR3 amino acids: CASSLGSLGNQPQHF. The CDR3, as DNA: TGTGCCAGTAGTCTGGGGAGTCTCGGCAATCAGCCCCAGCATTTT.

This chain joins TRBV5-1 and TRBJ1-3; no reliable D call. The CDR3 runs 16 residues. Germline assignment: CDR1 SGHRS and CDR2 YFSETQ. Trimming took off 4 bases at V and 0 bases at J, with 14 bases between the two ends. CDR3 amino acids: CASSPGGVSSGNTIYF. The CDR3 DNA is TGCGCCAGCAGCCCCGGTGGGGTGAGCTCTGGAAACACCATATATTTT.

The chain joins TRBV7-2 to TRBJ1-4; 8 bases agree with TRBD1. Looked up from germline, CDR1 is SGHTA and CDR2 is FQGNSA. Unmatched junction bases numbered 7, after V lost 4 bases and J lost 6 bases. The CDR3 runs to 15 residues. CDR3 region: CASSSPDRGDEKLFF. The CDR3 DNA reads TGTGCCAGCAGCTCTCCCGACAGGGGAGATGAAAAACTGTTTTTT.

V gene TRBV2 combines with J gene TRBJ1-1; no reliable D call. Trimming took 7 bases from V and 0 from J, leaving 15 bases between them. Germline CDR1 SNHLY, CDR2 FYNNEI. This CDR3 has 15 amino acids. The CDR3 DNA follows: TGTGCCAGCATCTCGACGGGGAATTTGAACACTGAAGCTTTCTTT. Protein product: CASISTGNLNTEAFF.

The chain uses TRBV7-2 and TRBJ1-2; no clear D gene. CDR3 length: 14 residues. Germline CDR1 reads SGHTA; CDR2 reads FQGNSA. The ends were cut back, 2 bases at V and 1 base at J, with 8 bases in the middle. The CDR3 sequence: CASSLRAVNYGYTF. The DNA of the CDR3 is TGTGCCAGCAGCTTAAGGGCAGTTAACTATGGCTACACCTTC.

Here the CDR3 reads CASSQETPGGKLFF. DNA for the CDR3: TGCGCCAGCAGCCAAGAGACTCCGGGGGGGAAACTGTTTTTT. This chain uses TRBV4-1 with TRBJ1-4; weak D call: TRBD1 (5 bases). The CDR3 has 14 amino acids. Germline loops: CDR1 MGHRA, CDR2 YSYEKL. Trimming took 0 bases from V and 11 from J, leaving 13 bases between them.

The chain is built from TRBV15 and TRBJ2-7; 7 bases line up with TRBD1. Germline lookup yields CDR1 LNHNV and CDR2 YYDKDF (reference sequence). V lost 3 bases and J lost 3; bases outside the gene matches: 5. This CDR3 contains 14 residues. CDR3 sequence reads: CATSSDRAFYEQYF. Here the CDR3 DNA reads TGTGCCACCAGCAGTGACAGGGCTTTCTACGAGCAGTACTTC.

The genes are TRBV4-3 and TRBJ1-2; no clear D. The CDR3 runs to 13 residues. Per the germline V gene, CDR1 is LGHNA and CDR2 is YSLEER. Trimming removed 0 bases at V and 6 bases at J, with 8 bases between. CDR3 bases: TGCGCCAGCAGCCAAGAGGGGTGGGATGGCTACACCTTC. It translates to CASSQEGWDGYTF.

DNA for the CDR3: TGTGCCATCAGTGTACCGGGGGCGCCAGGGCAAGAGACCCAGTACTTC. Translation gives CAISVPGAPGQETQYF. The J gene is TRBJ2-5, the V gene TRBV10-3; D may match TRBD1 or TRBD2 (6 bases each). There are 16 residues in the CDR3. Germline V gene sequence: CDR1 ENHRY, CDR2 SYGVKD. Trimming stripped 4 bases from V and 2 bases from J, with 17 bases between.

This chain connects TRBV9 to TRBJ2-1; 9 bases fit TRBD2. V shed 0 bases, J shed 4 bases, and the junction held 2 bases outside the gene matches. The CDR3 is 15 residues long. Germline V gene data show CDR1 as SGDLS and CDR2 as YYNGEE. The CDR3 DNA sequence: TGTGCCAGCAGCGTAGGCGGGGGGGGGTACAATGAGCAGTTCTTC. This gives the protein CASSVGGGGYNEQFF.

The rearrangement links TRBV5-1 to TRBJ2-3, with 8 bases lining up with TRBD2. The CDR3 consists of 15 residues. The trim removed 2 bases at V and 2 bases at J, leaving 4 bases unmatched. CDR1 and CDR2 (germline): SGHRS, YFSETQ. The CDR3 DNA is TGCGCCAGCAGCTTCCAGCGGGGGCCCACAGATACGCAGTATTTT. Translated, it gives CASSFQRGPTDTQYF.

This chain uses TRBV29-1 with TRBJ2-7; D unclear. With 1 base removed from V and 4 bases from J, the gap between germline ends came to 5 bases. CDR1 is SQVTM, CDR2 ANQGSEA, per germline. CDR3 length: 11 amino acids. In DNA, the CDR3 is TGCAGCGTTGAAGTAGGTTACGAGCAGTACTTC. Amino acids: CSVEVGYEQYF.

This clone was seen just once. The J gene is TRBJ1-1, the V gene TRBV7-9; TRBD1 matches at 9 bases. The germline V gene has CDR1 SEHNR and CDR2 FQNEAQ (reference sequence). The CDR3 totals 14 residues. With V trimmed by 1 base and J by 3 bases, 0 bases remained unmatched. The CDR3 nucleotides read TGTGCCAGCAGCTTAGGACAGGGGGACACTGAAGCTTTCTTT. Translation gives CASSLGQGDTEAFF.

The CDR3 DNA sequence: TGTGCCAGTAGGGACAGGGCGCTGGGCTACACCTTC. As protein: CASRDRALGYTF. This chain joins TRBV19 and TRBJ1-2; 8 nucleotides align to TRBD1. CDR1 is LNHDA, CDR2 SQIVND, per germline (reference sequence). The trim removed 6 bases at V and 8 bases at J, leaving 5 bases unmatched. CDR3 length: 12 amino acids.

The chain uses TRBV6-4 and TRBJ2-2; D is unresolved. V dropped 10 bases and J dropped 4 bases, with 13 bases sitting between them. The germline gives CDR1 MRHNA, CDR2 SNTAGT. The CDR3 loop spans 13 amino acids. CDR3 amino acids: CATKGGRTGELFF. DNA for the CDR3: TGTGCCACCAAGGGCGGACGCACCGGGGAGCTGTTTTTT.

CDR3 loop: CASRRWGSGDYGYTF. CDR3 DNA sequence: TGTGCCAGCAGGCGTTGGGGGTCGGGGGACTATGGCTACACCTTC. The chain links TRBV5-4 to TRBJ1-2, with D possibly being TRBD1 (5 bases). Germline V gene sequence: CDR1 SGHNT, CDR2 YYREEE (reference sequence). The V and J ends lost 5 bases and 3 bases respectively, with 17 bases between them. This CDR3 comprises 15 residues.

This rearrangement joins TRBV5-6 to TRBJ2-5, with 11 bases that match TRBD1. Trimming at V came to 6 bases and at J to 2 bases, leaving 6 bases not matched to a gene. Germline CDR1 and CDR2: SGHDT and YYEEEE. This CDR3 has 15 amino acids. The DNA of the CDR3 is TGTGCCAGCATCTTTTGGGACAGGGGGCAAGAGACCCAGTACTTC. This sequence encodes CASIFWDRGQETQYF.

The chain uses TRBV11-2 and TRBJ2-1; 7 nucleotides line up with TRBD2. Germline V gene data show CDR1 as SGHAT and CDR2 as FQNNGV. Trimming removed 2 bases from V and 7 bases from J; junction bases left unmatched: 8. The CDR3 has 15 amino acids. CDR3 in amino acids: CASSLSRGTMNEQFF. CDR3 in DNA: TGTGCCAGCAGCTTATCCCGGGGGACTATGAATGAGCAGTTCTTC.

The V gene is TRBV5-6, the J gene TRBJ2-7; TRBD1 agrees at 7 bases. The V gene's germline CDR1 is SGHDT and CDR2 YYEEEE. The ends lost 3 bases at V and 0 bases at J; junction bases unmatched: 6. The CDR3 extends over 15 amino acids. CDR3 residues: CASSSAGTVSYEQYF. The DNA of the CDR3 is TGTGCCAGCAGCTCGGCCGGGACAGTCTCCTACGAGCAGTACTTC.

The chain carries TRBV3-1 (or the pseudogene TRBV3-2) and TRBJ1-1; the match to TRBD1 covers 7 bases. Germline assignment: CDR1 LGHDT and CDR2 YNNKEL (reference sequence). Germline trimming cut 6 bases from V and 0 bases from J; bases unmatched to any gene: 13. This CDR3 is 17 amino acids long. CDR3 residues: CASRDQTGEFVNTEAFF. The CDR3 nucleotides read TGTGCCAGCAGGGACCAAACAGGGGAGTTTGTGAACACTGAAGCTTTCTTT.

The J gene is TRBJ2-3, the V gene TRBV25-1; 8 bases line up with TRBD1. The length of the CDR3 is 14 residues. Germline V CDR1 and CDR2: MGHDK, SYGVNS. V lost 5 bases and J lost 2; bases outside the gene matches: 3. The CDR3 region has the DNA TGTGCCAGCAGTTCGGGACAGGCCACAGATACGCAGTATTTT. Translation gives CASSSGQATDTQYF.

The chain joins TRBV5-1 to TRBJ2-7; TRBD1 matches 8 bases. This CDR3 has 14 amino acids. Germline loops: CDR1 SGHRS, CDR2 YFSETQ. V dropped 7 bases and J dropped 6; count of bases not matched to a gene: 12. For the CDR3, the DNA is TGCGCCAGCGGCCATGGACAGGGCAGAACCGAGCAGTACTTC. As protein: CASGHGQGRTEQYF.

This sequence joins TRBV5-1 and TRBJ1-2; D is unresolved. Germline V CDR1 and CDR2: SGHRS, YFSETQ. V lost 4 bases to trimming and J lost 4 bases, with 11 bases between them. The CDR3 runs 13 residues. CDR3 protein: CASSPDGLYGYTF. Written as DNA, the CDR3 is TGCGCCAGCAGCCCAGACGGACTCTATGGCTACACCTTC.

About this clone itself: The junction departs from the called germline gene at one end, perhaps through a read error. The CDR3 DNA reads TGTGCTAGCAGCTTTTCGGGCATGATGAACACTGAAGCTTTCTTT. Translated: CASSFSGMMNTEAFF. The chain uses TRBV7-7 and TRBJ1-1; D unclear. Germline CDR1 SSHAT, CDR2 FNYEAQ (reference sequence). This CDR3 spans 15 amino acids.